These 13 T cell receptor beta chains were all obtained from the same sample, sequenced in a study of blood T cell repertoires in COVID-19. Produced via immunoSEQ multiplex PCR; TCRdb's table is partial and in-frame only. The table records under 200,000 clones, 70% to 90% of them present only once. Sequenced input: peripheral blood. These receptors all come from a woman between 50 and 59 years old with COVID-19, enrolled during active disease.

The rearrangement joins TRBV2 to TRBJ2-1; 8 positions match TRBD1. The junction had 2 bases not matched to a gene; V was cut back by 3 bases and J by 7 bases. From germline, CDR1 is SNHLY and CDR2 FYNNEI. The CDR3 covers 13 residues. The CDR3 region has the DNA TGTGCCAGCAGTGATAACAGGGGGAATGAGCAGTTCTTC. It specifies CASSDNRGNEQFF.

This sequence joins TRBV28 and TRBJ1-6; perhaps TRBD1 as D (5 bases). This CDR3 has 16 amino acids. Germline V gene data show CDR1 as MDHEN and CDR2 as SYDVKM. Trimming shortened V by 5 bases and J by 7 bases, and 18 bases separated the two germline ends. This CDR3 is CASSLFVGTTNSPLHF. DNA of the CDR3: TGTGCCAGCAGTCTCTTCGTAGGGACTACCAATTCACCCCTCCACTTT.

The V call is TRBV5-8, the J call TRBJ2-7; 10 positions match TRBD1. The V gene's germline CDR1 is SGHTS and CDR2 YDEGEE. Trimming at V came to 0 bases and at J to 7 bases, leaving 7 bases not matched to a gene. This CDR3 comprises 15 residues. CDR3 region: CASSLGGTGVWEQYF. The CDR3 DNA reads TGTGCCAGCAGCTTGGGAGGGACAGGGGTGTGGGAGCAGTACTTC.

The chain joins TRBV3-1 (or the pseudogene TRBV3-2) to TRBJ1-2, with unresolved D. The V end lost 4 bases, the J end lost 8 bases, and 14 bases lay between the germline ends. Germline V gene lookup returns CDR1 LGHDT and CDR2 YNNKEL (reference sequence). The CDR3 runs 13 residues. CDR3 sequence (DNA): TGTGCCAGCAGCCCCGGCAGGTCGACGGGCTACACCTTC. This translates into CASSPGRSTGYTF.

This chain connects TRBV19 to TRBJ2-3, with 11 positions matching TRBD2. The length of the CDR3 is 16 residues. Germline V gives CDR1 LNHDA, CDR2 SQIVND (reference sequence). The ends lost 6 bases at V and 7 bases at J; junction bases unmatched: 12. CDR3 bases: TGTGCCAGTAGAGAAGCGACTAGCGGGGTAGGATATACGCAGTATTTT. Residues: CASREATSGVGYTQYF.

The chain combines TRBV5-5 with TRBJ2-7, with 7 bases identical to TRBD1. Germline CDR1 is SGHKS and CDR2 is YYEKEE (reference sequence). J was trimmed by 2 bases and V by 0 bases; bases with no gene match: 5. This CDR3 contains 15 residues. CDR3: CASSLEGRGTYEQYF. Here the CDR3 DNA reads TGTGCCAGCAGCTTGGAGGGCAGGGGGACCTACGAGCAGTACTTC. The entire variable domain, with the rest obtained from reference TRBV5-5 and TRBJ2-7, is as follows: DAGVTQSPTHLIKTRGQQVTLRCSPISGHKSVSWYQQVLGQGPQFIFQYYEKEERGRGNFPDRFSARQFPNYSSELNVNALLLGDSALYLCASSLEGRGTYEQYFGPGTRLTVT.

This clone was detected only a few times. This chain uses TRBV4-1 with TRBJ1-3; TRBD1 aligns across 10 bases. Germline V lookup: CDR1 MGHRA, CDR2 YSYEKL. There are 17 residues in the CDR3. J gave up 0 bases and V 5 bases, and 7 bases lay outside the gene matches. The CDR3 DNA sequence: TGCGCCAGCAGCAGAGGGACAGGGGATAGCTCTGGAAACACCATATATTTT. It codes for CASSRGTGDSSGNTIYF.

The CDR3 nucleotides read TGTGCCAGCAGCTTGGGGGGAGGGGCTGAAGCTTTCTTT. It yields the protein CASSLGGGAEAFF. V usage is TRBV5-6 and J usage is TRBJ1-1, with D maybe TRBD1 (5 bases). Germline V gene lookup returns CDR1 SGHDT and CDR2 YYEEEE. The V end was cut by 0 bases, the J end by 6 bases, with 9 bases between. The CDR3 sequence is 13 residues long.

This chain uses TRBV19 with TRBJ2-5, with TRBD2 identical over 10 bases. V was pared by 5 bases and J by 5 bases, with 11 bases of the junction left unmatched. Germline V gene data show CDR1 as LNHDA and CDR2 as SQIVND (reference sequence). CDR3 size: 16 residues. CDR3 region: CASSQRGSGGPETQYF. The CDR3 bases are TGTGCCAGTAGTCAACGTGGTAGCGGGGGGCCGGAGACCCAGTACTTC.

The chain is built from TRBV12-2 and TRBJ1-1; TRBD1 reflects the table's D call only, with no check against the DNA. TRBV12-2 is an annotated pseudogene. The CDR3 runs 15 residues. CDR3 in DNA: TGTGCAAGTCGCTGGGAAGGACACCCGAACACTGAAGCTTTCTTT. Translating gives CASRWEGHPNTEAFF.

This chain connects TRBV3-1 (or the pseudogene TRBV3-2) to TRBJ2-2; no reliable D call. The V and J ends lost 0 bases and 6 bases respectively, with 8 bases between them. The CDR3 sequence is 14 residues long. Looked up from germline, CDR1 is LGHDT and CDR2 is YNNKEL (reference sequence). The CDR3 DNA follows: TGTGCCAGCAGCCAAGATACCGGGTCCGGGGAGCTGTTTTTT. It specifies CASSQDTGSGELFF.

The V call is TRBV28, the J call TRBJ2-7; 9 nucleotides agree with TRBD1. The J segment lost 2 bases and the V segment lost 3 bases, leaving 5 bases of the junction unmatched. Germline CDR1 is MDHEN and CDR2 is SYDVKM. The CDR3 length is 15 residues. The CDR3 bases are TGTGCCAGCAGTTTGGGGGGACAGGGCGCCTACGAGCAGTACTTC. It translates to CASSLGGQGAYEQYF. Using reference TRBV28 and TRBJ2-7 for the parts outside the CDR3, the full variable domain is DVKVTQSSRYLVKRTGEKVFLECVQDMDHENMFWYRQDPGLGLRLIYFSYDVKMKEKGDIPEGYSVSREKKERFSLILESASTNQTSMYLCASSLGGQGAYEQYFGPGTRLTVT.

The chain employs TRBV5-4 and TRBJ1-1; tentative D call: TRBD1 (5 bases). Germline V lookup: CDR1 SGHNT, CDR2 YYREEE (reference sequence). The CDR3 runs to 14 residues. Trimming took off 4 bases at V and 2 bases at J, with 12 bases between the two ends. The CDR3 DNA follows: TGTGCCAGCAGCCACTCCGACAGCAACACTGAAGCTTTCTTT. Translation: CASSHSDSNTEAFF.